The 29 T cell receptor beta chains presented below share a single source sample, sequenced in a study of blood T cell repertoires in COVID-19. Using immunoSEQ multiplex PCR, the repertoire was profiled, and TCRdb retains in-frame clones only, with some absent. In the table there are 380,000 or so clones, about 90% of which are singletons. The specimen sequenced was peripheral blood. These receptors all stem from a man aged 35-49 years with acute or convalescent COVID-19.

The rearrangement uses TRBV29-1 and TRBJ1-1; possible D gene TRBD1, 6 bases. V shed 2 bases and J shed 4 bases, with 11 bases lying between them. The CDR3 is 13 amino acids. Looked up from germline, CDR1 is SQVTM and CDR2 is ANQGSEA. The CDR3 is CSVETGIGTEAFF. CDR3 bases: TGCAGCGTTGAAACAGGGATAGGCACTGAAGCTTTCTTT.

The chain joins TRBV6-4 to TRBJ1-1, with TRBD1 identical over 9 bases. Unmatched junction bases numbered 1, after V lost 2 bases and J lost 0 bases. The CDR3 totals 15 residues. Germline CDR1 reads MRHNA; CDR2 reads SNTAGT. CDR3 in DNA: TGTGCCAGCAGTGACGGGACAGGGATGAACACTGAAGCTTTCTTT. This sequence encodes CASSDGTGMNTEAFF.

V gene TRBV9 combines with J gene TRBJ1-3; possible D gene TRBD1, 6 bases. Germline V gene data show CDR1 as SGDLS and CDR2 as YYNGEE. Trimming pared 0 bases from V and 4 bases from J, leaving 11 bases between. CDR3 length: 15 amino acids. The CDR3 loop reads CASSVGGGEGNTIYF. The CDR3 region has the DNA TGTGCCAGCAGCGTAGGAGGGGGAGAGGGAAACACCATATATTTT.

This clone was seen more than once but under ten times. The V and J genes are TRBV6-5 and TRBJ1-3; TRBD1 matches at 7 bases. Trimming took 6 bases from V and 9 from J; bases not matched to a gene: 14. The CDR3 covers 15 residues. In germline, CDR1 is MNHEY, CDR2 SVGAGI. The DNA for the CDR3 is TGTGCCAGCAGAACGACAGGGTTAAGTTCCGGCACCATATATTTT. It is translated as CASRTTGLSSGTIYF.

V and J are TRBV3-1 (or the pseudogene TRBV3-2) and TRBJ1-1; D uncertain. In germline, CDR1 is LGHDT, CDR2 YNNKEL (reference sequence). The CDR3 length is 16 residues. Trimming took off 0 bases at V and 7 bases at J, with 18 bases between the two ends. The CDR3 spells CASSQDTGNGIGEAFF. DNA for the CDR3: TGTGCCAGCAGCCAAGATACGGGGAATGGAATCGGTGAAGCTTTCTTT.

This chain joins TRBV9 and TRBJ1-3; possibly TRBD1 for D (5 bases). The V end lost 4 bases, the J end lost 0 bases, and 11 bases lay between the germline ends. This CDR3 has 15 amino acids. In germline, CDR1 is SGDLS, CDR2 YYNGEE. The DNA of the CDR3 is TGTGCCAGCAGCCCCCTGGGGGGCTCTGGAAACACCATATATTTT. Its protein product is CASSPLGGSGNTIYF. The whole variable domain, remainder taken from reference TRBV9 and TRBJ1-3, is DSGVTQTPKHLITATGQRVTLRCSPRSGDLSVYWYQQSLDQGLQFLIQYYNGEERAKGNILERFSAQQFPDLHSELNLSSLELGDSALYFCASSPLGGSGNTIYFGEGSWLTVV.

V gene TRBV6-2 or TRBV6-3 combines with J gene TRBJ1-2; 7 positions match TRBD1. V trimming: 6 bases; J trimming: 10 bases; junction bases outside the gene matches: 11. The V gene's germline CDR1 is MNHEY and CDR2 SVGEGT. This CDR3 region has 13 residues. The CDR3 is CASSRDSGLSYTF. In nucleotides, the CDR3 is TGTGCCAGCAGCAGGGACAGCGGTCTCTCCTACACCTTC.

This clone was detected once. This chain uses TRBV15 with TRBJ2-7; 9 nucleotides match TRBD1. From germline, CDR1 is LNHNV and CDR2 YYDKDF (reference sequence). The CDR3 extends over 15 amino acids. With 1 base clipped from V and 3 bases from J, the junction kept 4 bases outside the gene matches. Written as DNA, the CDR3 is TGTGCCACCAGCAGAGGGGGGGACAGGGTCTACGAGCAGTACTTC. Translated: CATSRGGDRVYEQYF. Variable domain in full (rest from reference TRBV15 and TRBJ2-7): DAMVIQNPRYQVTQFGKPVTLSCSQTLNHNVMYWYQQKSSQAPKLLFHYYDKDFNNEADTPDNFQSRRPNTSFCFLDIRSPGLGDTAMYLCATSRGGDRVYEQYFGPGTRLTVT.

V usage is TRBV29-1 and J usage is TRBJ2-7, with D possibly matching TRBD2 (5 bases). Trimming left V 4 bases short and J 6 bases short, with 10 bases between. Per germline, CDR1 SQVTM and CDR2 ANQGSEA. The length of the CDR3 is 11 residues. Here the CDR3 DNA reads TGCAGCGTTGGGCGGGCGGGCGAGCAGTACTTC. It translates to CSVGRAGEQYF.

The rearrangement links TRBV27 to TRBJ1-5; D is unresolved. Between the trimmed V and J ends, which lost 6 bases and 7 bases, there was a span of 16 bases. CDR1 MNHEY and CDR2 SMNVEV come from the germline V gene (reference sequence). CDR3 size: 14 residues. CDR3 loop: CASRLLYGGQPQHF. The CDR3 bases are TGTGCCAGCAGACTCCTTTACGGCGGGCAGCCCCAGCATTTT.

The chain has TRBV4-1 and TRBJ1-3; D possibly corresponds to TRBD1 (6 bases). The CDR3 contains 14 residues. The V gene lost 3 bases and the J gene lost 7 bases, with 13 bases spanning the gap. Germline V lookup: CDR1 MGHRA, CDR2 YSYEKL. The CDR3 DNA reads TGCGCCAGCAGCCACCAGGGGAAAAGGAACACCATATATTTT. It codes for CASSHQGKRNTIYF.

The chain links TRBV7-6 to TRBJ2-5; D may be TRBD1 (6 bases). This CDR3 is built from 15 residues. V was clipped by 5 bases and J by 0 bases, with 13 bases between them. CDR1 and CDR2 (germline): SGHVS, FNYEAQ. CDR3 nucleotides: TGTGCCAGCAGCCCTCCGACAGGCTACCAAGAGACCCAGTACTTC. Amino acids: CASSPPTGYQETQYF.

J is TRBJ2-1 and V is TRBV6-4, with a possible D match to TRBD1 (6 bases). The V end lost 6 bases, the J end lost 1 base, and 13 bases lay between the germline ends. Germline loops: CDR1 MRHNA, CDR2 SNTAGT. The CDR3 contains 15 residues. CDR3 nucleotides: TGTGCCAGCAGCTTACAGGGTTCTTCCTACAATGAGCAGTTCTTC. Translation gives CASSLQGSSYNEQFF.

CDR3 region: CASSQEFRGRTFLDEQYF. The DNA for the CDR3 is TGCGCCAGCAGCCAAGAATTCAGGGGGCGTACCTTTTTAGACGAGCAGTACTTC. The chain couples TRBV4-3 to TRBJ2-7; the match to TRBD1 covers 8 bases. CDR3 size: 18 residues. Germline V CDR1 and CDR2: LGHNA, YSLEER. Trimming removed 0 bases from V and 5 bases from J; junction bases left unmatched: 15.

CDR3 DNA sequence: TGTGCCAGCAGCCAGGACAGTCCACTTAATCAGCCCCAGCATTTT. It encodes CASSQDSPLNQPQHF. This rearrangement joins TRBV7-8 to TRBJ1-5, with D possibly TRBD1 on 6 matching bases. The germline V and J ends were trimmed by 5 bases and 4 bases, with 15 bases remaining between them. Looked up from germline, CDR1 is SGHVS and CDR2 is FQNEAQ. The CDR3 spans 15 residues.

The rearrangement joins TRBV9 to TRBJ1-4; D gene unclear. The CDR3 spans 15 residues. Trimming took off 4 bases at V and 5 bases at J, with 15 bases between the two ends. Germline CDR1 SGDLS, CDR2 YYNGEE. CDR3 sequence reads: CASSWRHSPNEKLFF. DNA of the CDR3: TGTGCCAGCAGCTGGAGGCACAGTCCGAATGAAAAACTGTTTTTT.

DNA of the CDR3: TGTGCCACCAGTGACGGACAGTACGGCTACACCTTC. This gives the protein CATSDGQYGYTF. The rearrangement joins TRBV24-1 to TRBJ1-2, with D possibly being TRBD1 (6 bases). V was cut by 4 bases and J by 8 bases, with 10 bases left in between. CDR3 length: 12 amino acids. Germline CDR1 is KGHDR and CDR2 is SFDVKD.

V gene TRBV3-1 (or the pseudogene TRBV3-2) combines with J gene TRBJ2-3; tentatively, D is TRBD2 (6 bases). The V and J ends lost 4 bases and 5 bases respectively, with 16 bases between them. From germline, CDR1 is LGHDT and CDR2 YNNKEL (reference sequence). The CDR3 sequence is 15 residues long. The chain's CDR3 is CASSLPGPGGDTQYF. CDR3 DNA: TGTGCCAGCAGCCTGCCGGGACCCGGGGGAGATACGCAGTATTTT.

The genes are TRBV19 and TRBJ2-7, with TRBD1 matching over 8 bases. Germline lookup yields CDR1 LNHDA and CDR2 SQIVND (reference sequence). This CDR3 region has 14 residues. V shed 3 bases, J shed 2 bases, and the junction held 3 bases outside the gene matches. CDR3 DNA sequence: TGTGCCAGTAGTATGGGGACAGGAACCTACGAGCAGTACTTC. Translation gives CASSMGTGTYEQYF.

V and J are TRBV27 and TRBJ1-2; 7 nucleotides align to TRBD1. Germline-derived CDR1 and CDR2 are MNHEY and SMNVEV (reference sequence). The CDR3 covers 16 residues. V lost 5 bases, J lost 8 bases, and 17 bases stayed unmatched. CDR3 residues: CASSLYGHRGSGGYTF. CDR3 coding DNA: TGTGCCAGCAGTCTTTATGGGCACAGGGGCTCGGGGGGCTACACCTTC.

V is TRBV28 and J is TRBJ1-1; D is perhaps TRBD1 (6 bases). V shed 3 bases and J shed 10 bases, with 15 bases lying between them. The CDR3 has 13 residues. Looked up from germline, CDR1 is MDHEN and CDR2 is SYDVKM. This chain's CDR3 is CASSLGAGIRAFF. As DNA, the CDR3 is TGTGCCAGCAGTTTGGGGGCAGGGATTAGAGCTTTCTTT.

This chain connects TRBV30 to TRBJ2-7; 8 positions match TRBD1. Germline lookup yields CDR1 GTSNPN and CDR2 SVGIG (reference sequence). The CDR3 sequence is 12 residues long. V lost 0 bases, J lost 9 bases, and 4 bases stayed unmatched. This chain's CDR3 is CAWSVGQDLQYF. The DNA for the CDR3 is TGTGCCTGGAGTGTGGGACAGGATTTGCAGTACTTC. Looking up the rest from reference TRBV30 and TRBJ2-7 gives the full variable domain: SQTIHQWPATLVQPVGSPLSLECTVEGTSNPNLYWYRQAAGRGLQLLFYSVGIGQISSEVPQNLSASRPQDRQFILSSKKLLLSDSGFYLCAWSVGQDLQYFGPGTRLTVT.

A word on this clone: This sample also contains other DNA sequences that code for the same CDR3. This chain uses TRBV28 with TRBJ1-5; TRBD1 agrees at 9 bases. The germline gives CDR1 MDHEN, CDR2 SYDVKM. V was clipped by 8 bases and J by 2 bases; unmatched bases: 10. The CDR3 extends over 16 amino acids. The DNA of the CDR3 is TGTGCCAGCTCTCCTATGGGACAGGGCGGCAATCAGCCCCAGCATTTT. This encodes CASSPMGQGGNQPQHF.

The V call is TRBV28, the J call TRBJ1-3, with a weak D call TRBD1 (6 bases). The CDR3 loop spans 14 amino acids. Germline CDR1 and CDR2: MDHEN and SYDVKM. V was trimmed by 6 bases and J by 4 bases, leaving 13 bases between them. In nucleotides, the CDR3 is TGTGCCAGCAGCCACAGGGCTACAGGAAACACCATATATTTT. Translated: CASSHRATGNTIYF.

The chain employs TRBV11-2 and TRBJ1-2; no reliable D call. Trimming stripped 3 bases from V and 4 bases from J, with 9 bases between. Germline CDR1 is SGHAT and CDR2 is FQNNGV. The CDR3 has 13 amino acids. CDR3 nucleotide sequence: TGTGCCAGCAGCTTTGGGGAGGGCTATGGCTACACCTTC. Translated, it gives CASSFGEGYGYTF.

The chain joins TRBV18 to TRBJ1-1; possible D gene TRBD1, 5 bases. Germline V lookup: CDR1 KGHSH, CDR2 LQKENI. The V and J ends lost 4 bases and 2 bases respectively, with 20 bases between them. The CDR3 loop spans 17 amino acids. CDR3 sequence reads: CASSQGSGGGGNTEAFF. CDR3 sequence (DNA): TGTGCCAGCTCACAGGGGAGCGGCGGGGGTGGAAACACTGAAGCTTTCTTT.

The chain combines TRBV13 with TRBJ2-5; 9 nucleotides align to TRBD1. CDR1 and CDR2 from the germline V gene are PRHDT and FYEKMQ (reference sequence). This CDR3 is 15 amino acids long. The V gene end was trimmed by 5 bases and the J gene end by 3 bases; junction bases not matched to a gene: 7. CDR3 bases: TGTGCCAGCAGCGTATGGACAGGGGCGGAAGAGACCCAGTACTTC. Its translation is CASSVWTGAEETQYF.

The rearrangement links TRBV6-2 or TRBV6-3 to TRBJ2-3; TRBD2 matches 10 bases. Trimming cost V 6 bases and J 2 bases; bases outside gene matches: 5. The CDR3 contains 15 residues. The germline V gene has CDR1 MNHEY and CDR2 SVGEGT. The chain's CDR3 is CASSAGTSDTDTQYF. Here the CDR3 DNA reads TGTGCCAGCAGCGCCGGGACTAGCGACACAGATACGCAGTATTTT.

Remarks on this clone: The sample has other DNA sequences that encode this CDR3 too. The chain has TRBV6-4 and TRBJ2-5; 9 bases map to TRBD2. There are 15 residues in the CDR3. Germline V gives CDR1 MRHNA, CDR2 SNTAGT. Unmatched junction bases numbered 4, after V lost 0 bases and J lost 5 bases. For the CDR3, the DNA is TGTGCCAGCAGTGACTCGGCGGGAGGGCCGGAGACCCAGTACTTC. Translating gives CASSDSAGGPETQYF.